This section outlines one T cell receptor beta chain sequence together with its context. Its recognized antigen is unknown. It may be a read error: a sequence one base away is much more abundant. This entry belongs to a study of CD8 T cells in ankylosing spondylitis (dated by TCRdb to 2017 to 2019). Background on the whole study: To find TCR variants linked to disease, the study profiled T cell receptor beta repertoires in ankylosing spondylitis patients and healthy donors. In total, the full study cohort was made up of some 110 healthy donors and more than 20 ankylosing spondylitis patients. Peripheral blood samples were taken, and synovial fluid was additionally collected from ankylosing spondylitis patients.

The CDR3, cysteine through phenylalanine, is 12 amino acids long. The read is trimmed to its CDR3 DNA, 36 bases read in frame from base 1. CDR1 and CDR2, looked up from the germline V gene (reference sequence), are SEHNR and FQNEAQ. Instrument used: Illumina HiSeq 2500. TCR beta libraries were prepared by quantitative 5'-RACE with molecular barcodes. The original pipeline was this. A new computational method, built on a probabilistic model of VDJ rearrangement, was used to identify disease-linked TCR variants. TCRdb trimmed public reads at Q25 via fastp, called clones via MiXCR and kept in-frame beta chains. Every CDR3 protein is listed once, alongside the most common genes and DNA of its rows. These V and J calls derive from TCRdb rather than the authors' analysis. In this sample the table shows about 510,000 distinct CDR3 sequences, approximately 5.3% of which occur a single time. The biggest ten clones account for roughly 3.2% of the sample.

Paper-wide results and their limitations: The disease-linked clones had a CD8+ phenotype and were found at relatively low frequencies in peripheral blood. Some of the motif variants had been reported before in the synovial fluid and blood of reactive arthritis patients, a finding that suggests common disease-initiation mechanisms. Blood from ankylosing spondylitis patients appeared to be characterized by a TCR beta motif composed of under 10 highly homologous amino acid variants. According to the report, matched synovial fluid samples from ankylosing spondylitis patients were significantly enriched for the disease-linked clones.

The chain uses TRBV7-9 and TRBJ2-2, and TRBD2 may be the D gene, going by 5 matching bases. What was sequenced was blood, either unsorted or a sorted T cell fraction (not recorded which). This TCR was sampled from a male donor with ankylosing spondylitis. The CDR3: CASSIRTGEPFF. The nucleotide sequence reads TGTGCCAGCAGCATCCGAACCGGGGAGCCGTTTTTT.